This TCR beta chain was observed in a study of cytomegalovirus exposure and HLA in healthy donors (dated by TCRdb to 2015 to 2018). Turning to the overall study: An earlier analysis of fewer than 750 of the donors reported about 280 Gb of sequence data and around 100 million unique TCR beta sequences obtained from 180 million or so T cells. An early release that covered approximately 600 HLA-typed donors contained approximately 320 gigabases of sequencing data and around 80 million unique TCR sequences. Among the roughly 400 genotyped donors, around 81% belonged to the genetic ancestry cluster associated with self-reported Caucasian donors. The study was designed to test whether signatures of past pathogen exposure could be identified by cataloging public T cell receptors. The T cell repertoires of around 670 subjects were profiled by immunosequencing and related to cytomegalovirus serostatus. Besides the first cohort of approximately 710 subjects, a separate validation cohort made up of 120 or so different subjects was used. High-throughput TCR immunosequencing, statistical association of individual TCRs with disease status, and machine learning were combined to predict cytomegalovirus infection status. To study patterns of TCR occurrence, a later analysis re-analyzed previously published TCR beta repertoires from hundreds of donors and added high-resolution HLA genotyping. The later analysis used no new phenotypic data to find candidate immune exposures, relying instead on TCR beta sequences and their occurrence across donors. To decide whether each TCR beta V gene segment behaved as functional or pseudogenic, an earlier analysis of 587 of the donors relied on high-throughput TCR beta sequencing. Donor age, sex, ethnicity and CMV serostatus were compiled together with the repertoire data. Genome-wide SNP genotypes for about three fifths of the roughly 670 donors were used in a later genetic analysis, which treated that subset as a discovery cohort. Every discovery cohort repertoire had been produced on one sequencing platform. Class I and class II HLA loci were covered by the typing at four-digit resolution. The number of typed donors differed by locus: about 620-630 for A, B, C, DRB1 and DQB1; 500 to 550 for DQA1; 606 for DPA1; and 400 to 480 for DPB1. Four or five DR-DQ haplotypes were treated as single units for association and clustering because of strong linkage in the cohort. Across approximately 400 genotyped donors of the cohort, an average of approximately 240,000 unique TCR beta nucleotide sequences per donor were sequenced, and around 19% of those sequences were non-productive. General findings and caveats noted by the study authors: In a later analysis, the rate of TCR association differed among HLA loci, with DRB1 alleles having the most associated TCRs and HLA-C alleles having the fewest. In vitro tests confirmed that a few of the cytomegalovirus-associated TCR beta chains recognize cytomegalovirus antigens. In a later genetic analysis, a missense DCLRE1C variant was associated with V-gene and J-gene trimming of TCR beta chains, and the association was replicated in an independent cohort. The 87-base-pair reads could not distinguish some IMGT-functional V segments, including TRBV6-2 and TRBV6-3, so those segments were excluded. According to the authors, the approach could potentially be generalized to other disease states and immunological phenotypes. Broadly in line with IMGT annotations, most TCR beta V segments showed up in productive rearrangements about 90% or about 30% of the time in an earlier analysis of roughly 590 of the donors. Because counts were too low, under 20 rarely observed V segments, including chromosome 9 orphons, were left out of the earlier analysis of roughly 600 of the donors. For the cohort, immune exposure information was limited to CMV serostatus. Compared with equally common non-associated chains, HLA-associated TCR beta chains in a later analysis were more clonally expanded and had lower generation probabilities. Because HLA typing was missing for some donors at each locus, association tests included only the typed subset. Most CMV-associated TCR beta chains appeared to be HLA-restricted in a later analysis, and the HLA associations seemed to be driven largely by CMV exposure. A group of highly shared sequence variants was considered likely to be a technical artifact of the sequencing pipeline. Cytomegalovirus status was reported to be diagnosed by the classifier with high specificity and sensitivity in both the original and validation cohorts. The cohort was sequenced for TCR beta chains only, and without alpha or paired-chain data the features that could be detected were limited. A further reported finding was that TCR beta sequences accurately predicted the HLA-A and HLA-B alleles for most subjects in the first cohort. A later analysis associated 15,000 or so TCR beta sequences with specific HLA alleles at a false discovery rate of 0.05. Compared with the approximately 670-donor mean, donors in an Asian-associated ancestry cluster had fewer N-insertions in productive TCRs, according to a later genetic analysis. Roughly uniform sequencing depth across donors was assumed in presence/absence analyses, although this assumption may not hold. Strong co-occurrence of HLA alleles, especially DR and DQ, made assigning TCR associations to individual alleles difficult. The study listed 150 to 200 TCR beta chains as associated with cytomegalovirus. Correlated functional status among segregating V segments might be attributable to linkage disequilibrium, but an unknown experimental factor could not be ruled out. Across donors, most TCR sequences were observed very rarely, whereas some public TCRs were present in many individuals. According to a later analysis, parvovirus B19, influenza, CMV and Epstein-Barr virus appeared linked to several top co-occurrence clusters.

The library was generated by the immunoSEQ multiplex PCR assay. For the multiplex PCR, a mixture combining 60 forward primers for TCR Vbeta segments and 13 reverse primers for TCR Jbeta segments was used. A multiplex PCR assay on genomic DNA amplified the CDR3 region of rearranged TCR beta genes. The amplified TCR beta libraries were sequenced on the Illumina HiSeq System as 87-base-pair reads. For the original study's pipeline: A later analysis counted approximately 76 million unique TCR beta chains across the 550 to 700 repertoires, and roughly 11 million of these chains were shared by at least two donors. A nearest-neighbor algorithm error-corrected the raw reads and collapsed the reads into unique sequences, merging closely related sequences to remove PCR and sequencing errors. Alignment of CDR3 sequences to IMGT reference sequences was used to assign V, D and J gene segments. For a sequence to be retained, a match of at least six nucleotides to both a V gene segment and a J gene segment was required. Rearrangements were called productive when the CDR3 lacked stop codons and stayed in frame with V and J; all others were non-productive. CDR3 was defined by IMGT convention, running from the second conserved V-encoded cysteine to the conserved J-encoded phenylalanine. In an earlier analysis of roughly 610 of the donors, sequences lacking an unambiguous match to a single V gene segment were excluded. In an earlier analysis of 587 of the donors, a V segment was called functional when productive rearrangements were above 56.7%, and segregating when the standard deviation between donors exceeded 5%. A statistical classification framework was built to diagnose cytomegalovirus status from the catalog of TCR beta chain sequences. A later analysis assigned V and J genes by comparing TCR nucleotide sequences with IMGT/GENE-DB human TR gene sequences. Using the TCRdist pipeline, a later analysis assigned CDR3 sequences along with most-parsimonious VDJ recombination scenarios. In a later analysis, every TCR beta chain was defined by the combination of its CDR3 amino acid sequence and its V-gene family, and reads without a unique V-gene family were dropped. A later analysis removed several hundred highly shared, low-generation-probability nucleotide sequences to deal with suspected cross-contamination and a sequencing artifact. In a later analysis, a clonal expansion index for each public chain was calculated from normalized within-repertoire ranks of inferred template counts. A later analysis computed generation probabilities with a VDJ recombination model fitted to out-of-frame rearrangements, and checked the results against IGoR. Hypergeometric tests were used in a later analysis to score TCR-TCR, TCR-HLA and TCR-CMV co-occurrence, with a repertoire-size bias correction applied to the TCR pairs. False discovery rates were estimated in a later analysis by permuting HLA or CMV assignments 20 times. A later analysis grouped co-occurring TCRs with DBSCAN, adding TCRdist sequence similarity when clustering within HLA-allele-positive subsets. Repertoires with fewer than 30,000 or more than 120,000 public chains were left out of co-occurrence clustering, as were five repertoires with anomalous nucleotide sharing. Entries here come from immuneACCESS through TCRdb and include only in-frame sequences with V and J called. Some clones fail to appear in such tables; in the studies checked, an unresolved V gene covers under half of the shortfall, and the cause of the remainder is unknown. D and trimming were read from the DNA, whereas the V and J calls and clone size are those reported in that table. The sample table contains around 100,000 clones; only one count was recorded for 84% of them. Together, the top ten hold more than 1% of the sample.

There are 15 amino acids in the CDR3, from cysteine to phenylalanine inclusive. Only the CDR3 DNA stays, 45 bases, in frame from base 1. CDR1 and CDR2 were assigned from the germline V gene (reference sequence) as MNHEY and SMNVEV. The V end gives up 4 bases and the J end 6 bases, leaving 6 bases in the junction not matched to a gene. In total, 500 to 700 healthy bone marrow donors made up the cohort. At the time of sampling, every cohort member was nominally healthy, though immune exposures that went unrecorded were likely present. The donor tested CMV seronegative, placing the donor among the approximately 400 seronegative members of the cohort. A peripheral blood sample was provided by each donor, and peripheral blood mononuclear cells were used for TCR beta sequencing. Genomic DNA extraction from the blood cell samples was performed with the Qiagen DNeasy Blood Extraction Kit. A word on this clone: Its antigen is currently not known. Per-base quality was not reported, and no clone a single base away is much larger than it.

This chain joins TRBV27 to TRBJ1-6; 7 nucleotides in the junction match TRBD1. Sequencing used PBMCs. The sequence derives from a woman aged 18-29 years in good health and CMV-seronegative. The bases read TGTGCCAGCAGTTCCCGACAGGGCCTTAATTCACCCCTCCACTTT. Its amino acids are CASSSRQGLNSPLHF.